These 11 T cell receptor beta chains came from one sample sequenced in a study of shared clonotypes between healthy human individuals. Here immunoSEQ multiplex PCR was the method, and the copy in TCRdb shows in-frame clones only, minus some. The table includes about 490,000 clones, roughly 85% detected once. Material: PBMCs. The origin of the receptors is a woman in her thirties or forties in good health. Some clones in this sample may be carry-over from other donors' samples.

This rearrangement joins TRBV27 to TRBJ1-4, with TRBD1 identical over 9 bases. This CDR3 is built from 17 residues. Germline V gene sequence: CDR1 MNHEY, CDR2 SMNVEV (reference sequence). After removal of 7 bases from V and 2 bases from J, the junction contained 11 bases not matched to a gene. CDR3 DNA sequence: TGTGCCAGCACCTTATCGGGACAGGGATTCACTAATGAAAAACTGTTTTTT. Protein: CASTLSGQGFTNEKLFF.

This chain joins TRBV7-2 and TRBJ2-7; 8 bases match TRBD2. CDR3 length equals 14 residues. The germline gives CDR1 SGHTA, CDR2 FQGNSA. Trimming took 1 base from V and 3 from J; bases not matched to a gene: 2. As DNA, the CDR3 is TGTGCCAGCAGCTTAGGCGGGAGGAACTACGAGCAGTACTTC. The encoded protein is CASSLGGRNYEQYF.

This rearrangement joins TRBV2 to TRBJ2-7; D gene uncertain. Per the germline V gene, CDR1 is SNHLY and CDR2 is FYNNEI. The CDR3 extends over 11 amino acids. V lost 6 bases and J lost 3, with 6 bases in between. Here the CDR3 DNA reads TGTGCCAGCAGGCGGAGCTACGAGCAGTACTTC. Translation: CASRRSYEQYF.

This clone was seen just once. This rearrangement joins TRBV6-1 to TRBJ1-4; D might be TRBD1 (5 bases). Germline loops: CDR1 MNHNS, CDR2 SASEGT. V lost 2 bases to trimming and J lost 2 bases, with 9 bases between them. This CDR3 contains 15 residues. The CDR3: CASSEPGGTNEKLFF. In nucleotides, the CDR3 is TGTGCCAGCAGTGAACCGGGGGGTACTAATGAAAAACTGTTTTTT.

The V gene is TRBV5-4, the J gene TRBJ2-7; TRBD1 might be the D (6 bases). Looked up from germline, CDR1 is SGHNT and CDR2 is YYREEE (reference sequence). V was pared by 2 bases and J by 1 base, with 10 bases between. This CDR3 region has 14 residues. CDR3 DNA: TGTGCCAGCAGCTTACAGGGTAGATCCTACGAGCAGTACTTC. It yields the protein CASSLQGRSYEQYF.

The chain links TRBV29-1 to TRBJ2-7; 7 bases are a match to TRBD1. The CDR3 covers 12 residues. Trimming cost V 6 bases and J 7 bases; bases outside gene matches: 9. The germline V gene encodes CDR1 SQVTM and CDR2 ANQGSEA. The CDR3 nucleotides read TGCAGCGTCGTAAAAGGGGGCTGGGAGCAGTACTTC. It yields the protein CSVVKGGWEQYF.

The J gene is TRBJ2-1, the V gene TRBV9, with D perhaps TRBD1 or TRBD2 (5 bases each). The V gene lost 5 bases and the J gene lost 0 bases, with 12 bases spanning the gap. The CDR3 runs to 15 residues. Germline assignment: CDR1 SGDLS and CDR2 YYNGEE. The CDR3 is CASRLEDNSYNEQFF. In nucleotides, the CDR3 is TGTGCCAGCAGATTGGAGGACAACTCCTACAATGAGCAGTTCTTC.

The chain recombines TRBV11-2 with TRBJ1-6, with D uncertain. Germline V lookup: CDR1 SGHAT, CDR2 FQNNGV. V was shortened by 5 bases and J by 7 bases, with 12 bases between the two germline ends. The CDR3 has 14 residues. The CDR3 nucleotides are TGTGCCAGCAGCCTAAGACACGTCAATTCACCCCTCCACTTT. The encoded protein is CASSLRHVNSPLHF.

The chain couples TRBV5-1 to TRBJ1-3, with D hard to call. The CDR3 loop spans 16 amino acids. V gave up 0 bases and J gave up 2 bases, with 12 bases separating them. CDR1 and CDR2 from the germline V gene are SGHRS and YFSETQ. This CDR3 is CASSLDDRLPGNTIYF. In DNA form, the CDR3 reads TGCGCCAGCAGCTTGGATGACCGGCTCCCTGGAAACACCATATATTTT.

The V call is TRBV18, the J call TRBJ1-2, with a tentative D call TRBD1 (5 bases). CDR1 and CDR2 from the germline V gene are KGHSH and LQKENI. Trimming stripped 3 bases from V and 0 bases from J, with 14 bases between. The CDR3 is 16 residues long. Here the CDR3 DNA reads TGTGCCAGCTCACCGCCGGGGCCCTTAGCTAACTATGGCTACACCTTC. Amino acids: CASSPPGPLANYGYTF. The full variable domain, completed using reference TRBV18 and TRBJ1-2, is NAGVMQNPRHLVRRRGQEARLRCSPMKGHSHVYWYRQLPEEGLKFMVYLQKENIIDESGMPKERFSAEFPKEGPSILRIQQVVRGDSAAYFCASSPPGPLANYGYTFGSGTRLTVV.

The V gene is TRBV7-9, the J gene TRBJ2-1; D is undetermined. Trimming took 8 bases from V and 5 from J, leaving 7 bases between them. Germline V gene data show CDR1 as SEHNR and CDR2 as FQNEAQ (reference sequence). This CDR3 comprises 11 residues. CDR3 DNA sequence: TGTGCCAGCGGTAGAAACAATGAGCAGTTCTTC. Translated, it gives CASGRNNEQFF. The variable domain in full, completed from reference TRBV7-9 and TRBJ2-1, reads DTGVSQNPRHKITKRGQNVTFRCDPISEHNRLYWYRQTLGQGPEFLTYFQNEAQLEKSRLLSDRFSAERPKGSFSTLEIQRTEQGDSAMYLCASGRNNEQFFGPGTRLTVL.